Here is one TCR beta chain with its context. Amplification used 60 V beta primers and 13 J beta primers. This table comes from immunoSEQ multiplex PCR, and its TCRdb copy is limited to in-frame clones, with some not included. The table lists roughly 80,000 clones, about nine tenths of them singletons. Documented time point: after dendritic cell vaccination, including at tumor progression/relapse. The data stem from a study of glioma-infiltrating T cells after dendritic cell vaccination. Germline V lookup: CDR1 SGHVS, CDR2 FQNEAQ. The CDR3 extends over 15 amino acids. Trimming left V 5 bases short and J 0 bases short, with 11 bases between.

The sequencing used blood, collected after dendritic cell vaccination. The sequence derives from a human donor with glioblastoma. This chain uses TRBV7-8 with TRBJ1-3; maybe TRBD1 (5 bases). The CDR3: CASSHDSFSGNTIYF. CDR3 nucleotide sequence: TGTGCCAGCAGCCACGACAGTTTCTCTGGAAACACCATATATTTT.